Reported below is one T cell receptor (beta chain). Its antigen is not known. This sample stems from a study of post-analysis software for immune sequencing data. On the study more broadly: Patients with relapsing-remitting, secondary progressive and progressive-relapsing multiple sclerosis courses were all represented.

cDNA libraries of TCR beta carried unique molecular identifiers. T cells numbering roughly 0.9 to 11 million gave rise to around 460,000 cDNA molecules. Each CDR3 protein gets one entry after TCRdb re-called the PCR reads with MiXCR. In the table there are 650,000 to 850,000 distinct CDR3 sequences, 35% to 55% of which are singletons. V was pared by 2 bases and J by 2 bases, with 10 bases between. This CDR3 is built from 14 residues. Germline V CDR1 and CDR2: DFQATT, SNEGSKA (reference sequence). Findings and limits, study-wide: Under the F measure, samples that were prepared in one batch clustered strongly together. Elevated frequency relative to controls characterized roughly 5 TRBV segments in patients, TRBV5-6, TRBV5-1 and TRBV20-1 among them. People with multiple sclerosis had a significantly lower normalized Chao1 diversity than controls did.

Sequenced material: blood. The V gene is TRBV20-1, the J gene TRBJ2-1, with D perhaps TRBD2 (6 bases). The receptor was derived from a girl aged 5-17 years with multiple sclerosis. CDR3 in DNA: TGCAGTGCTAGATTGCGGGGCGCCTACAATGAGCAGTTCTTC. Amino acid sequence: CSARLRGAYNEQFF.